One sample yielded the 4 T cell receptor beta chains listed below, sequenced in a study of blood T cell repertoires in COVID-19. TCRdb keeps only in-frame clones here, not all; method: immunoSEQ multiplex PCR. The table has 200,000 to 250,000 clones, nearly 90% seen once. The sample comprised PBMCs or T cells enriched from blood (not recorded which). Source of these receptors: a young man who had been exposed to COVID-19.

The chain combines TRBV19 with TRBJ1-6, with D possibly matching TRBD1 (5 bases). The CDR3 totals 16 residues. V lost 4 bases to trimming and J lost 7 bases, with 17 bases between them. From germline, CDR1 is LNHDA and CDR2 SQIVND (reference sequence). This chain's CDR3 is CASSSLGQGENSPLHF. The CDR3 bases are TGTGCCAGTAGTAGCCTAGGGCAGGGTGAGAATTCACCCCTCCACTTT.

The chain recombines TRBV19 with TRBJ2-5; TRBD2 matches 11 bases. The CDR3 has 15 residues. Germline V CDR1 and CDR2: LNHDA, SQIVND (reference sequence). V was clipped by 4 bases and J by 5 bases; unmatched bases: 6. CDR3 in DNA: TGTGCCAGTAGTAGCCTAGCGGGGGGAACGGAGACCCAGTACTTC. It translates to CASSSLAGGTETQYF.

This sequence joins TRBV12-3 or TRBV12-4 and TRBJ2-5; D unresolved. This CDR3 has 12 residues. Trimming stripped 3 bases from V and 3 bases from J, with 5 bases between. The CDR3 sequence is CASSFLEETQYF. As DNA, the CDR3 is TGTGCCAGCAGTTTCCTAGAAGAGACCCAGTACTTC.

The chain uses TRBV7-8 and TRBJ1-3, with D maybe TRBD1 (5 bases). Germline assignment: CDR1 SGHVS and CDR2 FQNEAQ. The ends were cut back, 5 bases at V and 7 bases at J, with 9 bases in the middle. The CDR3 sequence is 12 residues long. The CDR3 DNA sequence: TGTGCCAGCAGCCCGGGGGTTAACACCATATATTTT. Translated, it gives CASSPGVNTIYF.